This T cell receptor (beta chain) was sequenced for a study of T cell responses to AZD1222 COVID-19 vaccine. Regarding the study as a whole: Researchers took repertoire samples only after the peak T cell response had come. Unmutated variant regions are reportedly the target of nearly half of TCRs that are spike-specific. Seropositive status at baseline applied to only six AZD1222 recipients.

Only in-frame clones appear in the TCRdb table, and some are missing; sequencing was by immunoSEQ multiplex PCR. Counted here are tens of thousands of clones, 85% to 90% occurring once; the ten biggest clones make up 10%. Trimming left V 5 bases short and J 4 bases short, with 8 bases between. CDR3 length equals 12 residues. CDR1 is LNHDA and CDR2 is SQIVND in the germline V gene (reference sequence). A word on this clone: Its antigen is currently unknown.

The chain is built from TRBV19 and TRBJ1-2, with D unclear. This receptor was identified in an adult in good health. This sample comprised peripheral blood, obtained on day 0 of MenACWY control vaccination. The DNA for the CDR3 is TGTGCCAGTAGTCGACGGAGCTATGGCTACACCTTC. It encodes CASSRRSYGYTF.